The source of this TCR beta chain is a study of T cell changes during pregnancy in multiple sclerosis. V was trimmed by 3 bases and J by 1 base, leaving 12 bases between them. Germline-derived CDR1 and CDR2 are SNHLY and FYNNEI. The CDR3 has 15 amino acids. TCRdb keeps only in-frame clones here, not all; method: immunoSEQ multiplex PCR. The sample shows approximately 37,000 clones, approximately 90% of them seen only once. Here the sequenced sample was CD8+ T cells from peripheral blood mononuclear cells, taken in the first trimester of pregnancy. V gene TRBV2 combines with J gene TRBJ1-1, with a tentative D call TRBD1 (6 bases). The receptor was derived from a female donor with multiple sclerosis, enrolled in a pregnancy study. For the CDR3, the DNA is TGTGCCAGCAGTGACGCAGGGGAGGGGAACACTGAAGCTTTCTTT. It codes for CASSDAGEGNTEAFF. The full variable domain, in which reference TRBV2 and TRBJ1-1 provide the parts outside the CDR3, is EPEVTQTPSHQVTQMGQEVILRCVPISNHLYFYWYRQILGQKVEFLVSFYNNEISEKSEIFDDQFSVERPDGSNFTLKIRSTKLEDSAMYFCASSDAGEGNTEAFFGQGTRLTVV.